This is a list of T cell receptor beta chains from one sample in a study of spatial heterogeneity in lung cancer. TCRdb re-analysed the 5' RACE reads in MiXCR, keeping a single row per CDR3 protein. The data hold roughly 7,100 distinct CDR3 sequences, with more than 10% observed a single time. Specimen: lung tumor tissue, collected at surgery. The receptors stem from a male donor with early-stage non-small cell lung cancer. Both conserved end residues are part of each CDR3.

v_call,j_call,cdr3_aa
TRBV20-1,TRBJ2-3,CSARALGQGGRDTQYF
TRBV20-1,TRBJ1-4,CSARDWGTEWDEKLFF
TRBV29-1,TRBJ1-4,CSVSQGGEKLFF
TRBV6-2/TRBV6-3,TRBJ2-7,CASSYGQSYEQYF
TRBV7-9,TRBJ2-5,CASSLSGVETQYF
TRBV6-5,TRBJ1-3,CASSSFSSGNTIYF
TRBV12-5,TRBJ1-2,CASGLSGVGAGGYTF
TRBV18,TRBJ2-1,CASSPQTSGRARNNEQFF
TRBV6-6,TRBJ2-2,CASRGGTATGELFF
TRBV28,TRBJ1-4,CASSFAGGPNEKLFF
TRBV12-5,TRBJ2-1,CASGLGLAGAEQFF
TRBV11-3,TRBJ2-1,CASSLDLDNEQFF
TRBV7-9,TRBJ2-6,CASSSTGGHSGANVLTF
TRBV9,TRBJ2-1,CASSVDGGRINEQFF
TRBV18,TRBJ1-1,CASSPQTGRSTEAFF
TRBV15,TRBJ1-5,CATSRGFGQNSNQPQHF
TRBV19,TRBJ1-2,CASTHSRTYGYTF
TRBV7-3,TRBJ2-1,CASSLYEGYNEQFF
TRBV7-7,TRBJ2-5,CASSLAYGTEKETQYF
TRBV6-2/TRBV6-3,TRBJ2-1,CASNRPSVANEQFF
TRBV11-2,TRBJ2-6,CASSLTPGALAGANVLTF
TRBV28,TRBJ2-7,CASRSPFYEQYF